These 18 T cell receptor beta chains share one sample of origin, sequenced in a study of blood T cell repertoires in COVID-19. The protocol was immunoSEQ multiplex PCR, while the TCRdb copy is restricted to in-frame clones and leaves out a portion. This sample has some 220,000 clones, with 85% found just once. Sequences were obtained from peripheral blood. These receptors came from a woman aged 70 to 79 with COVID-19, enrolled during active disease.

The chain is built from TRBV25-1 and TRBJ1-2, with D hard to call. The ends were cut back, 2 bases at V and 3 bases at J, with 10 bases in the middle. The CDR3 consists of 14 residues. Per germline, CDR1 MGHDK and CDR2 SYGVNS. The CDR3 loop reads CASSEPQNDYGYTF. Written as DNA, the CDR3 is TGTGCCAGCAGTGAACCTCAGAACGACTATGGCTACACCTTC.

CDR3 loop: CAWKTGLASTDTQYF. The CDR3 coding sequence is TGTGCCTGGAAAACCGGACTAGCGAGCACAGATACGCAGTATTTT. This chain connects TRBV30 to TRBJ2-3, with TRBD2 matching 9 bases. This CDR3 comprises 15 residues. Trimming removed 4 bases from V and 0 bases from J; junction bases left unmatched: 5. Germline CDR1 is GTSNPN and CDR2 is SVGIG (reference sequence).

The chain is built from TRBV18 and TRBJ2-1; 14 bases line up with TRBD2. Germline V CDR1 and CDR2: KGHSH, LQKENI. There are 16 residues in the CDR3. V shed 2 bases and J 6 bases; nucleotides not matched to a gene: 3. This CDR3 is CASSPTGLAGANEQFF. CDR3 DNA sequence: TGTGCCAGCTCACCAACGGGACTAGCGGGAGCCAATGAGCAGTTCTTC.

The chain carries TRBV6-6 and TRBJ1-1; tentatively, D is TRBD1 (5 bases). Between the trimmed V and J ends, which lost 10 bases and 3 bases, there was a span of 12 bases. CDR3 length equals 12 residues. Germline CDR1 is MNHNY and CDR2 is SVGAGI (reference sequence). The CDR3 DNA sequence: TGTGCCACCTCACAGGATTACACTGAAGCTTTCTTT. This sequence encodes CATSQDYTEAFF.

This rearrangement joins TRBV24-1 to TRBJ1-4, with D perhaps matching TRBD1 (6 bases). The CDR3 has 14 amino acids. Germline V gene lookup returns CDR1 KGHDR and CDR2 SFDVKD. Trimming shortened V by 5 bases and J by 10 bases, and 16 bases separated the two germline ends. The CDR3 protein is CATSGTAPGGKLFF. CDR3 in DNA: TGTGCCACCAGTGGGACAGCCCCGGGGGGAAAACTGTTTTTT.

CDR3: CASSRDSNEKLFF. The CDR3, as DNA: TGTGCCAGCAGCCGCGACAGTAATGAAAAACTGTTTTTT. This chain uses TRBV7-9 with TRBJ1-4, with D perhaps matching TRBD1 (5 bases). The germline CDR1 and CDR2 sequences are SEHNR and FQNEAQ (reference sequence). V was cut by 5 bases and J by 4 bases, with 8 bases left in between. The CDR3 has 13 amino acids.

The J gene is TRBJ1-5, the V gene TRBV30; D not resolved. The germline V gene has CDR1 GTSNPN and CDR2 SVGIG (reference sequence). The CDR3 totals 13 residues. V shed 0 bases and J shed 3 bases, with 6 bases lying between them. The CDR3 protein is CAWSVRDNQPQHF. The CDR3 nucleotides read TGTGCCTGGAGTGTACGAGACAATCAGCCCCAGCATTTT.

This clone was recorded once. A read error may produce the germline difference seen at one junction end. The chain links TRBV13 to TRBJ1-5, with D hard to call. The CDR3 contains 13 residues. Per germline, CDR1 PRHDT and CDR2 FYEKMQ (reference sequence). The CDR3 sequence is CARRTNSNQPQHF. DNA of the CDR3: TGTGCCCGCAGGACTAATAGCAATCAGCCCCAGCATTTT.

The chain joins TRBV2 to TRBJ2-2; D may be TRBD2 (5 bases). CDR1 and CDR2 from the germline V gene are SNHLY and FYNNEI. This CDR3 has 14 residues. Trimming took 2 bases from V and 4 from J, leaving 8 bases between them. CDR3 DNA: TGTGCCAGCAGTGAAATGGGGAGCACCGGGGAGCTGTTTTTT. Protein: CASSEMGSTGELFF.

The J gene is TRBJ2-7, the V gene TRBV7-9; TRBD1 matches 12 bases. CDR3 length: 16 residues. With 5 bases clipped from V and 5 bases from J, the junction kept 10 bases outside the gene matches. Germline CDR1 reads SEHNR; CDR2 reads FQNEAQ (reference sequence). The CDR3 spells CASSGLLGTGGNEQYF. The CDR3 DNA reads TGTGCCAGCAGCGGCCTACTCGGGACAGGGGGCAACGAGCAGTACTTC.

The chain couples TRBV7-2 to TRBJ2-7; D not resolved. The germline V gene has CDR1 SGHTA and CDR2 FQGNSA. The CDR3 totals 15 residues. V was shortened by 1 base and J by 0 bases, with 10 bases between the two germline ends. CDR3 sequence: CASSLVLDSSYEQYF. CDR3 coding DNA: TGTGCCAGCAGCTTAGTTTTAGATAGCTCCTACGAGCAGTACTTC.

The chain joins TRBV7-2 to TRBJ1-2, with a possible D match to TRBD1 (6 bases). CDR3 size: 13 residues. Germline CDR1 reads SGHTA; CDR2 reads FQGNSA. Trimming cost V 5 bases and J 4 bases, with 11 bases left between them. The DNA for the CDR3 is TGTGCCAGCAGCCTCGGGACACTCTATGGCTACACCTTC. Protein product: CASSLGTLYGYTF.

This rearrangement joins TRBV10-3 to TRBJ1-2; D possibly corresponds to TRBD1 (6 bases). Germline values: CDR1 ENHRY, CDR2 SYGVKD. The V and J ends lost 10 bases and 6 bases respectively, with 15 bases between them. The CDR3 covers 12 residues. The CDR3 DNA follows: TGTGCCACACACCGGGGGGGCGATGGCTACACCTTC. Translated, it gives CATHRGGDGYTF.

The chain couples TRBV6-5 to TRBJ2-3, with a tentative D call TRBD2 (6 bases). Trimming took off 5 bases at V and 4 bases at J, with 19 bases between the two ends. The CDR3 sequence is 16 residues long. CDR1 and CDR2 from the germline V gene are MNHEY and SVGAGI. CDR3 sequence reads: CASSHYRDFGPDTQYF. CDR3 coding DNA: TGTGCCAGCAGTCACTACCGGGACTTTGGACCAGATACGCAGTATTTT.

The rearrangement links TRBV6-5 to TRBJ1-2, with D hard to call. This CDR3 spans 14 amino acids. V lost 8 bases and J 6 bases, leaving 19 bases between the germline ends. Looked up from germline, CDR1 is MNHEY and CDR2 is SVGAGI. CDR3 DNA: TGTGCCAGCCGTCTCCCGGAGGAGAGACATGGCTACACCTTC. Its translation: CASRLPEERHGYTF.

A single count supports this clone. The genes are TRBV30 and TRBJ2-5; 7 nucleotides align to TRBD1. The CDR3 extends over 14 amino acids. Germline trimming cut 3 bases from V and 5 bases from J; bases unmatched to any gene: 9. Germline CDR1 is GTSNPN and CDR2 is SVGIG (reference sequence). The chain's CDR3 is CAWSSGGREETQYF. CDR3 nucleotides: TGTGCCTGGAGCTCAGGGGGAAGGGAGGAGACCCAGTACTTC.

The J gene is TRBJ2-3, the V gene TRBV4-2; D unclear. The ends were cut back, 5 bases at V and 0 bases at J, with 6 bases in the middle. The CDR3 runs to 13 residues. Germline loops: CDR1 LGHNA, CDR2 YNFKEQ. The CDR3 DNA follows: TGTGCCAGCAGCTACAGAAGCACAGATACGCAGTATTTT. This gives the protein CASSYRSTDTQYF.

The chain combines TRBV5-1 with TRBJ2-3; D is unresolved. CDR3 length: 15 residues. Trimming removed 0 bases from V and 2 bases from J, with 10 bases in between. Germline V gives CDR1 SGHRS, CDR2 YFSETQ. The CDR3 region has the DNA TGCGCCAGCAGCTTGGACAGTCCTATCACAGATACGCAGTATTTT. It encodes CASSLDSPITDTQYF.